The 18 T cell receptor beta chains reported below all come from one sample, sequenced in a study of prognosis after radiotherapy for stage I lung cancer. Two-round multiplex PCR on genomic DNA was the method by which TCR beta CDR3 was amplified. Gene-specific primers for each TRBV and TRBJ gene drove first-round PCR. TCRdb ran MiXCR on the multiplex PCR reads and lists one entry per CDR3 protein. The sample lists under 55,000 distinct CDR3 sequences, approximately 30% seen once, with roughly 10% in the top ten. Specimen: PBMCs, collected before or after stereotactic body radiation therapy (not recorded which). These receptors were taken from a donor of 50 years or more with non-small cell lung cancer.

This clonotype was seen ten or more times. V gene TRBV7-2 combines with J gene TRBJ1-2; no reliable D call. The ends were cut back, 1 base at V and 5 bases at J, with 8 bases in the middle. CDR1 is SGHTA, CDR2 FQGNSA, per germline. The CDR3 length is 13 residues. The CDR3 nucleotides read TGTGCCAGCAGCTTAGGAGCCATATATGGCTACACCTTC. It translates to CASSLGAIYGYTF.

This clonotype appeared many times. The chain recombines TRBV3-1 with TRBJ2-7; no clear D gene. Germline CDR1 reads LGHDT; CDR2 reads YNNKEL (reference sequence). The CDR3 extends over 13 amino acids. V shed 0 bases and J shed 9 bases, with 12 bases lying between them. The CDR3 nucleotides are TGTGCCAGCAGCCAAGAGCGGCAGAACGGGCAGTACTTC. Its translation is CASSQERQNGQYF.

The rearrangement uses TRBV27 and TRBJ2-7, with 7 nucleotides matching TRBD1. This CDR3 has 15 residues. The junction had 8 bases not matched to a gene; V was cut back by 2 bases and J by 4 bases. Germline V gene sequence: CDR1 MNHEY, CDR2 SMNVEV (reference sequence). The CDR3 coding sequence is TGTGCCAGCAGTTTAGGGACAGTGCGTGGTTACGAGCAGTACTTC. This encodes CASSLGTVRGYEQYF.

This clonotype was seen only a few times. A single base separates this from a much larger clone, so it may be a read error. This rearrangement joins TRBV2 to TRBJ1-5; weak D call: TRBD1 (6 bases). The germline CDR1 and CDR2 sequences are SNHLY and FYNNEI. The CDR3 totals 16 residues. Trimming stripped 1 base from V and 8 bases from J, with 18 bases between. CDR3 in amino acids: CASSEGGGGLYKPQHF. The CDR3 region has the DNA TGTGCCAGCAGTGAAGGAGGAGGGGGACTTTATAAGCCCCAGCATTTT. Looking up the rest from reference TRBV2 and TRBJ1-5 gives the full variable domain: EPEVTQTPSHQVTQMGQEVILRCVPISNHLYFYWYRQILGQKVEFLVSFYNNEISEKSEIFDDQFSVERPDGSNFTLKIRSTKLEDSAMYFCASSEGGGGLYKPQHFGDGTRLSIL.

Worth noting for this clonotype: A much larger clone differs by one base, so this may be a read error. The chain uses TRBV6-2 or TRBV6-3 and TRBJ2-5; D is perhaps TRBD2 (7 bases). This CDR3 is built from 15 residues. Germline V lookup: CDR1 MNHEY, CDR2 SVGEGT. CDR3 sequence reads: CASSIGGGPAETRYF. The CDR3 DNA follows: TGTGCCAGCAGTATAGGGGGGGGCCCGGCGGAGACCCGGTACTTC.

This chain connects TRBV5-1 to TRBJ2-2; D gene uncertain. V lost 2 bases to trimming and J lost 5 bases, with 13 bases between them. From germline, CDR1 is SGHRS and CDR2 YFSETQ. This CDR3 contains 15 residues. The CDR3 loop reads CASSFVGSGTGELFF. Here the CDR3 DNA reads TGCGCCAGCAGCTTTGTCGGGTCCGGTACCGGGGAGCTGTTTTTT. Filled out from reference TRBV5-1 and TRBJ2-2, the complete variable domain reads KAGVTQTPRYLIKTRGQQVTLSCSPISGHRSVSWYQQTPGQGLQFLFEYFSETQRNKGNFPGRFSGRQFSNSRSEMNVSTLELGDSALYLCASSFVGSGTGELFFGEGSRLTVL.

Note on this clonotype: A much larger clonotype is one base distant, so this may be a read error. V and J are TRBV6-1 and TRBJ2-3; D call uncertain. V gave up 7 bases and J gave up 0 bases, with 8 bases separating them. The CDR3 spans 13 residues. From germline, CDR1 is MNHNS and CDR2 SASEGT. CDR3 sequence: CASIQQSTDTQYF. The CDR3 region has the DNA TGTGCCAGCATCCAACAGAGCACAGATACGCAGTATTTT.

Comments on this clonotype: This may arise from a read error, as a much more abundant clone is one base away. The chain couples TRBV6-1 to TRBJ2-5; 7 nucleotides agree with TRBD2. The CDR3 extends over 16 amino acids. The V gene end was trimmed by 8 bases and the J gene end by 5 bases; junction bases not matched to a gene: 17. Germline V lookup: CDR1 MNHNS, CDR2 SASEGT. The CDR3 spells CASSLTSGIRVETQYF. CDR3 in DNA: TGTGCCAGCTCTTTGACGAGCGGGATTAGGGTGGAGACCCAGTACTTC.

This clonotype was observed at least ten times. V usage is TRBV6-1 and J usage is TRBJ1-1; 7 bases are shared with TRBD1. V was clipped by 7 bases and J by 1 base; unmatched bases: 6. The CDR3 runs to 14 residues. The germline CDR1 and CDR2 sequences are MNHNS and SASEGT. In nucleotides, the CDR3 is TGTGCCAGCACCAAACAGGGGCCGAACACTGAAGCTTTCTTT. Encoded protein: CASTKQGPNTEAFF.

About this clonotype itself: One base away lies a much larger clone, so this may be a sequencing read error. The chain joins TRBV15 to TRBJ1-5; D gene uncertain. Germline CDR1 is LNHNV and CDR2 is YYDKDF (reference sequence). CDR3 length equals 12 residues. The CDR3, as DNA: TGTGCCACCTCGCTAACCAATCATCCCCAGCATTTT. It is translated as CATSLTNHPQHF.

V is TRBV20-1 and J is TRBJ2-3; a weak D match, TRBD1 (6 bases). This CDR3 has 15 amino acids. Germline CDR1 DFQATT, CDR2 SNEGSKA (reference sequence). V lost 5 bases and J lost 5, with 20 bases in between. The CDR3, as DNA: TGCAGTGCTCGAACCCCCTCAGGGGTTATAGATACGCAGTATTTT. This encodes CSARTPSGVIDTQYF.

The table lists this clonotype with many counts. The rearrangement uses TRBV29-1 and TRBJ2-7; 9 bases match TRBD2. The CDR3 length is 11 residues. CDR1 is SQVTM and CDR2 is ANQGSEA in the germline V gene. Losses at the gene ends were 6 bases for V and 5 bases for J; bases not matched to a gene: 2. CDR3 region: CSVQRGDEQYF. Here the CDR3 DNA reads TGCAGCGTCCAGCGGGGGGACGAGCAGTACTTC.

This clonotype appeared many times. The chain combines TRBV9 with TRBJ2-1; D gene unclear. The CDR3 spans 15 residues. V was cut by 0 bases and J by 10 bases, with 17 bases left in between. Germline V gene lookup returns CDR1 SGDLS and CDR2 YYNGEE. The CDR3 loop reads CASSVAHAQAREQFF. The CDR3 DNA reads TGTGCCAGCAGCGTAGCTCACGCCCAAGCCAGGGAGCAGTTCTTC.

V and J are TRBV29-1 and TRBJ2-7, with D maybe TRBD1 (6 bases). V lost 3 bases and J lost 3, with 15 bases in between. Germline V CDR1 and CDR2: SQVTM, ANQGSEA. The CDR3 spans 14 residues. The CDR3 DNA is TGCAGCGTTGACCAAGGCGCAGGGGTCTACGAGCAGTACTTC. Translation: CSVDQGAGVYEQYF.

Details on this clonotype: One end of the junction does not line up with germline, which may come from a read error. This rearrangement joins TRBV29-1 to TRBJ2-5, with D unresolved. From germline, CDR1 is SQVTM and CDR2 ANQGSEA. CDR3 size: 13 residues. CDR3 loop: CSVEGDYHETQYF. In DNA, the CDR3 is TGCAGCGTTGAAGGGGATTACCATGAGACCCAGTACTTC.

This clonotype appeared many times. The chain couples TRBV9 to TRBJ2-3; D ambiguous. Germline loops: CDR1 SGDLS, CDR2 YYNGEE. Trimming shortened V by 2 bases and J by 0 bases, and 7 bases separated the two germline ends. The CDR3 spans 14 residues. The CDR3 DNA follows: TGTGCCAGCAGCGTGGGCCTGAGCACAGATACGCAGTATTTT. This encodes CASSVGLSTDTQYF.

This clonotype has only a few counts. The chain combines TRBV5-4 with TRBJ2-7, with D perhaps TRBD1 (6 bases). The CDR3 loop spans 15 amino acids. The germline CDR1 and CDR2 sequences are SGHNT and YYREEE (reference sequence). V lost 0 bases to trimming and J lost 5 bases, with 15 bases between them. The CDR3 reads CASSLDREGFNEQYF. In nucleotides, the CDR3 is TGTGCCAGCAGCTTGGACAGGGAAGGGTTTAACGAGCAGTACTTC.

This clonotype occurred many times. The J gene is TRBJ1-6, the V gene TRBV3-1, with D maybe TRBD1 (6 bases). V dropped 7 bases and J dropped 7 bases, with 14 bases sitting between them. Germline CDR1 and CDR2: LGHDT and YNNKEL (reference sequence). The CDR3 consists of 14 residues. The CDR3, as DNA: TGTGCCAGCAATGCGGGACACCAGAATTCACCCCTCCACTTT. Translated, it gives CASNAGHQNSPLHF.